The sequence of this T cell receptor (beta chain) was determined in a study of T-cell memory formation after mild COVID-19. At the level of the study: TCR clusters mostly belonged to single donors.

cDNA libraries for TCR alpha and TCR beta, carrying sample barcodes and UMIs, came from 5'RACE with constant-segment primers. TCRdb re-called the 5' RACE reads with MiXCR, one entry per CDR3 protein. This sample has 350,000 to 450,000 distinct CDR3 sequences; approximately 24% occur once, and the top ten carry 8.8%. The CDR3 is made up of 15 amino acids. Germline CDR1 is SNHLY and CDR2 is FYNNEI. The V end was cut by 2 bases, the J end by 2 bases, with 13 bases between. This clonotype was seen a few times. What it binds is unknown. Study results and limitations: There was no confirmation that second-wave clones peaking on day 37 were SARS-CoV-2 specific. Cross-reactive memory apparently joined, as some responding clones appeared in pre-infection memory.

The TCR sequence derives from an adult woman who had mild COVID-19 (a few samples of this study predate the infection). Cell type and time point are not known. The sequencing sample was made of PBMCs or a T cell subset sorted from them (not recorded which). The chain carries TRBV2 and TRBJ2-7, with D perhaps TRBD1 or TRBD2 (6 bases each). The CDR3: CASSESPGAAYEQYF. CDR3 coding DNA: TGTGCCAGCAGTGAATCTCCGGGGGCTGCCTACGAGCAGTACTTC. Variable domain in full (rest from reference TRBV2 and TRBJ2-7): EPEVTQTPSHQVTQMGQEVILRCVPISNHLYFYWYRQILGQKVEFLVSFYNNEISEKSEIFDDQFSVERPDGSNFTLKIRSTKLEDSAMYFCASSESPGAAYEQYFGPGTRLTVT.